The next 25 T cell receptor beta chains were all read from a single sample in a study of T-cell reconstitution after alpha-beta-depleted transplantation in children. Unique molecular identifiers were incorporated into the prepared TCRbeta library. TCRdb re-derived calls from the PCR reads in MiXCR, one entry per CDR3 protein. This table holds nearly 550,000 distinct CDR3 sequences, 18% found once. This specimen was PBMCs from the stem cell graft donor, taken from the stem cell graft. The source of these receptors is a human donor who donated a stem cell graft to a child with acute lymphoblastic leukemia.

This clonotype was counted a few times. The genes are TRBV30 and TRBJ2-7; tentative D call: TRBD1 (6 bases). The CDR3 runs 14 residues. Germline V lookup: CDR1 GTSNPN, CDR2 SVGIG (reference sequence). The V end lost 4 bases, the J end lost 3 bases, and 16 bases lay between the germline ends. The CDR3 nucleotides are TGTGCCTGGACTTGGGACACAACCCGCTACGAGCAGTACTTC. Its translation: CAWTWDTTRYEQYF.

A word on this clonotype: One end of the junction fails to match germline, which may point to a read error. The chain carries TRBV29-1 and TRBJ1-5; D is unresolved. Germline V gene sequence: CDR1 SQVTM, CDR2 ANQGSEA. CDR3 length: 13 residues. The CDR3 protein is CSVQEASNQPQHF. In DNA, the CDR3 is TGCAGCGTTCAAGAAGCTAGCAATCAGCCCCAGCATTTT.

This clonotype was seen more than once but under ten times. The CDR3 DNA is TGTGCCAGCAGTGAACGGCGGGCCCACAATGAGCAGTTCTTC. As protein: CASSERRAHNEQFF. This chain joins TRBV6-1 and TRBJ2-1; possible D gene TRBD2, 5 bases. Germline CDR1 is MNHNS and CDR2 is SASEGT. This CDR3 comprises 14 residues. Trimming removed 2 bases at V and 5 bases at J, with 10 bases between.

This sequence joins TRBV20-1 and TRBJ2-1; TRBD1 is a possible D gene (6 bases). The V gene lost 5 bases and the J gene lost 3 bases, with 8 bases spanning the gap. The CDR3 runs to 12 residues. CDR1 DFQATT and CDR2 SNEGSKA come from the germline V gene (reference sequence). In nucleotides, the CDR3 is TGCAGTGCTGGGGACAACTACAATGAGCAGTTCTTC. Translated, it gives CSAGDNYNEQFF.

This clonotype appeared a few times. CDR3 sequence reads: CASKEIASTDTQYF. CDR3 coding DNA: TGCGCCAGCAAGGAGATAGCAAGCACAGATACGCAGTATTTT. This chain uses TRBV10-2 with TRBJ2-3; D not resolved. This CDR3 is built from 14 residues. Trimming cost V 7 bases and J 0 bases, with 11 bases left between them. Germline V CDR1 and CDR2: WSHSY, SAAADI.

This rearrangement joins TRBV7-9 to TRBJ1-1; the match to TRBD1 covers 7 bases. After removal of 2 bases from V and 5 bases from J, the junction contained 11 bases not matched to a gene. This CDR3 comprises 16 residues. CDR1 is SEHNR, CDR2 FQNEAQ, per germline (reference sequence). The CDR3 sequence is CASSLPTATGRTEAFF. DNA of the CDR3: TGTGCCAGCAGCTTACCCACCGCGACAGGGAGAACTGAAGCTTTCTTT.

There are a few counts of this clonotype. The chain couples TRBV20-1 to TRBJ1-1; a possible D gene is TRBD1 (5 bases). Trimming took off 5 bases at V and 9 bases at J, with 13 bases between the two ends. The CDR3 runs to 11 residues. Germline V gene lookup returns CDR1 DFQATT and CDR2 SNEGSKA (reference sequence). The CDR3 DNA sequence: TGCAGTGCTGGGGACTCCAAGCAAGCTTTCTTT. Amino acids: CSAGDSKQAFF.

Only one count was recorded for this clonotype. V gene TRBV19 combines with J gene TRBJ2-7; a weak D match, TRBD1 (7 bases). The ends were cut back, 1 base at V and 4 bases at J, with 14 bases in the middle. CDR1 LNHDA and CDR2 SQIVND come from the germline V gene (reference sequence). The CDR3 consists of 15 residues. CDR3 amino acids: CASSIGRGEFYEQYF. The CDR3 DNA reads TGTGCCAGTAGTATAGGCAGGGGGGAATTTTACGAGCAGTACTTC. Combining the CDR3 with reference TRBV19 and TRBJ2-7 gives the whole variable domain DGGITQSPKYLFRKEGQNVTLSCEQNLNHDAMYWYRQDPGQGLRLIYYSQIVNDFQKGDIAEGYSVSREKKESFPLTVTSAQKNPTAFYLCASSIGRGEFYEQYFGPGTRLTVT.

The V call is TRBV12-3 or TRBV12-4, the J call TRBJ2-5; perhaps TRBD2 as D (6 bases). CDR3 length equals 14 residues. V shed 8 bases and J shed 1 base, with 14 bases lying between them. The DNA for the CDR3 is TGTGCCAGCTCCCCCACGACTAGCCAAGAGACCCAGTACTTC. Protein product: CASSPTTSQETQYF.

This clonotype has a single count. The chain carries TRBV6-5 and TRBJ1-2; D might be TRBD1 (6 bases). With 7 bases removed from V and 6 bases from J, the gap between germline ends came to 21 bases. This CDR3 has 15 amino acids. The germline gives CDR1 MNHEY, CDR2 SVGAGI. CDR3 in amino acids: CASNWGDNRAHGYTF. The DNA of the CDR3 is TGTGCCAGCAATTGGGGCGATAACAGGGCCCATGGCTACACCTTC.

The rearrangement joins TRBV9 to TRBJ2-5; 9 nucleotides agree with TRBD2. Unmatched junction bases numbered 7, after V lost 0 bases and J lost 7 bases. Germline V gene data show CDR1 as SGDLS and CDR2 as YYNGEE. The CDR3 has 15 residues. The CDR3 DNA sequence: TGTGCCAGCAGCGTAGGCGGGAGGGCCGGAGGGACCCAGTACTTC. Translated, it gives CASSVGGRAGGTQYF.

Many counts were recorded for this clonotype. V and J are TRBV3-2 and TRBJ2-3; the table assigns TRBD2, which was not confirmed against the DNA. TRBV3-2 is noted as a pseudogene. CDR3 length: 17 amino acids. Written as DNA, the CDR3 is TGTGCCAGCAGCCAAGATTGGAATAGCGGGGCCACAGATACGCAGTATTTT. It translates to CASSQDWNSGATDTQYF.

This clonotype was seen at least ten times. An end of the junction does not agree with germline; a read error may underlie this. The rearrangement joins TRBV5-1 to TRBJ2-7; TRBD1 is a possible D gene (6 bases). The CDR3 consists of 12 residues. Looked up from germline, CDR1 is SGHRS and CDR2 is YFSETQ. The CDR3 spells CASSFRGYEQYF. Written as DNA, the CDR3 is TGTGCCAGCAGCTTCAGGGGTTACGAGCAGTACTTC.

Details on this clonotype: A much bigger clone sits one base away, suggesting this may be a read error. V and J are TRBV6-5 and TRBJ2-3, with D possibly matching TRBD2 (5 bases). The CDR3 length is 12 residues. Germline lookup yields CDR1 MNHEY and CDR2 SVGAGI. The CDR3 DNA sequence: TGTGCCGGCAGTTACGGGGCAGATACGCAGTATTTT. Its translation: CAGSYGADTQYF.

This rearrangement joins TRBV20-1 to TRBJ2-7; D is unresolved. The length of the CDR3 is 12 residues. Trimming removed 3 bases at V and 3 bases at J, with 9 bases between. Germline values: CDR1 DFQATT, CDR2 SNEGSKA (reference sequence). CDR3 sequence reads: CSASRLIYEQYF. The CDR3 DNA reads as TGCAGTGCTAGTAGGCTGATCTACGAGCAGTACTTC.

The chain joins TRBV7-2 to TRBJ2-7; TRBD2 aligns across 8 bases. Germline lookup yields CDR1 SGHTA and CDR2 FQGNSA. J gave up 0 bases and V 1 base, and 20 bases lay outside the gene matches. The CDR3 totals 21 residues. In DNA form, the CDR3 reads TGTGCCAGCAGCTTAGGCTCCTCGGGTCCCGCGGGAGGACCTAGCTCCTACGAGCAGTACTTC. Its translation is CASSLGSSGPAGGPSSYEQYF.

The sample holds a few counts of this clonotype. This chain links TRBV12-3 or TRBV12-4 with TRBJ1-3; 7 positions match TRBD1. The CDR3 length is 11 residues. V trimming: 5 bases; J trimming: 14 bases; junction bases outside the gene matches: 6. This chain's CDR3 is CASSLTGALYF. The CDR3 nucleotides read TGTGCCAGCAGTCTCACAGGGGCCCTATATTTT.

This sequence joins TRBV30 and TRBJ1-5; D perhaps matches TRBD1 (6 bases). Germline CDR1 reads GTSNPN; CDR2 reads SVGIG (reference sequence). With 1 base removed from V and 4 bases from J, the gap between germline ends came to 8 bases. CDR3 length equals 13 residues. The CDR3 DNA reads TGTGCCTGGAGTGACAGGGTAAATCAGCCCCAGCATTTT. Residues: CAWSDRVNQPQHF.

This chain connects TRBV6-1 to TRBJ2-5; D uncertain. V was shortened by 2 bases and J by 0 bases, with 13 bases between the two germline ends. Germline V gene sequence: CDR1 MNHNS, CDR2 SASEGT. The CDR3 totals 16 residues. CDR3 in amino acids: CASSELRRAYQETQYF. CDR3 bases: TGTGCCAGCAGTGAATTAAGACGGGCGTACCAAGAGACCCAGTACTTC.

The rearrangement uses TRBV7-9 and TRBJ2-7; 7 bases line up with TRBD1. This CDR3 region has 16 residues. Trimming cost V 2 bases and J 4 bases; bases outside gene matches: 11. Germline V lookup: CDR1 SEHNR, CDR2 FQNEAQ (reference sequence). Here the CDR3 DNA reads TGTGCCAGCAGCTTAAGAGAGGCAGGGGGATTGTACGAGCAGTACTTC. Its translation is CASSLREAGGLYEQYF.

V is TRBV19 and J is TRBJ1-1; tentative D call: TRBD1 (5 bases). Trimming shortened V by 2 bases and J by 8 bases, and 9 bases separated the two germline ends. The CDR3 covers 12 residues. The germline CDR1 and CDR2 sequences are LNHDA and SQIVND (reference sequence). CDR3 nucleotide sequence: TGTGCCAGTAGTATATCAGGGTCGGAAGCTTTCTTT. Translated: CASSISGSEAFF.

The chain joins TRBV6-1 to TRBJ2-3, with TRBD1 as a possible D gene (5 bases). CDR1 MNHNS and CDR2 SASEGT come from the germline V gene. Trimming pared 1 base from V and 3 bases from J, leaving 14 bases between. This CDR3 contains 16 residues. This CDR3 reads CASSEVGALETDTQYF. DNA of the CDR3: TGTGCCAGCAGTGAAGTTGGGGCCCTTGAAACAGATACGCAGTATTTT.

The rearrangement links TRBV7-8 to TRBJ2-1; D remains ambiguous. Germline-derived CDR1 and CDR2 are SGHVS and FQNEAQ. Trimming left V 5 bases short and J 4 bases short, with 12 bases between. This CDR3 spans 14 amino acids. Here the CDR3 reads CASSPGRVYNEQFF. The DNA of the CDR3 is TGTGCCAGCAGCCCCGGACGGGTATACAATGAGCAGTTCTTC. Drawing the rest from reference TRBV7-8 and TRBJ2-1, the complete variable domain is GAGVSQSPRYKVAKRGQDVALRCDPISGHVSLFWYQQALGQGPEFLTYFQNEAQLDKSGLPSDRFFAERPEGSVSTLKIQRTQQEDSAVYLCASSPGRVYNEQFFGPGTRLTVL.

Turning to this clonotype: This may stem from a read error, because a much larger clone lies one nucleotide away. The chain recombines TRBV6-1 with TRBJ1-5, with 8 bases matching TRBD1. The junction had 0 bases not matched to a gene; V was cut back by 4 bases and J by 1 base. Germline V lookup: CDR1 MNHNS, CDR2 SASEGT. CDR3 length equals 14 residues. The CDR3 spells CASSGTGSNQPQHF. For the CDR3, the DNA is TGTGCCAGCAGTGGGACAGGGAGCAATCAGCCCCAGCATTTT.

This clonotype was observed a handful of times. CDR3 sequence reads: CASSLRWGNGYTF. DNA of the CDR3: TGTGCCAGCAGCCTGCGGTGGGGCAATGGCTACACCTTC. The chain uses TRBV27 and TRBJ1-2, with D perhaps TRBD1 (5 bases). Trimming stripped 6 bases from V and 6 bases from J, with 14 bases between. The CDR3 has 13 residues. Germline assignment: CDR1 MNHEY and CDR2 SMNVEV (reference sequence).